These T cell receptor beta chains were read from a single sample in a study of blood T cells in healthy people across ages. TCRdb used MiXCR to reprocess the 5' RACE reads, holding one entry per CDR3 protein. The table records 800,000 to 1,300,000 distinct CDR3 sequences, approximately 25% of them present only once. These same records also appear under a second study, on T cells of mothers and their children.

Sequenced material: blood. These receptors were collected from a girl aged 2-10 years in good health. CDR3s include the opening cysteine and the closing phenylalanine or tryptophan. D genes are given only for firm matches. For some rows the clone size is stated as once, few or many, or as a class when expanded; others skip it.

d_call	v_call	clone_size	cdr3_aa
NA	TRBV20-1	NA	CSAREQADTQYF
TRBD2	TRBV2	NA	CASSEDLAGYTDTQYF
NA	TRBV25-1	NA	CASSEIQGTGNTIYF
TRBD1	TRBV5-1	NA	CASTSRGGADYGYTF
TRBD1	TRBV29-1	NA	CSVDVGQGSHEQFF
NA	TRBV29-1	NA	CSVTLKGVLSYNEQFF
TRBD2	TRBV27	few	CAAAPGGGYEQYF
NA	TRBV29-1	NA	CSVAPEWNGELFF
NA	TRBV29-1	few	CSVEGPDEAFF
TRBD2	TRBV5-1	few	CASSLQRGAQETQYF
NA	TRBV12-3/TRBV12-4	NA	CASSLRGSLTPDTQYF
NA	TRBV11-2	NA	CASSSHEEDTQYF
NA	TRBV29-1	few	CSVIGGPGDTQYF
NA	TRBV21-1	NA	CASSKADDGDRGAPPAKNIQYF
NA	TRBV12-3/TRBV12-4	few	CASSWSPYSNQPQHF
NA	TRBV20-1	few	CSARDGGKDTQYF
NA	TRBV7-9	NA	CASRRTANTEAFF
TRBD1	TRBV12-3/TRBV12-4	few	CASSADRGGPNEQFF
NA	TRBV7-6	many	CASSLTSLREQYF
TRBD1	TRBV5-1	NA	CASSSTPTQGAYGYTF
TRBD1	TRBV29-1	few	CSVEKGRGQSGELFF
TRBD1	TRBV12-3/TRBV12-4	few	CASSFPTGSGEQYF
NA	TRBV12-3/TRBV12-4	few	CASSSGEGVKYF
NA	TRBV11-1	few	CASGLEFYNEQFF
NA	TRBV4-3	NA	CASSQGHGSTDTQYF
TRBD2	TRBV29-1	NA	CSVARGLADNEQFF
NA	TRBV15	few	CATSSPEMWTQYF
NA	TRBV7-3	few	CASSSGLNYEQFF
NA	TRBV20-1	few	CSARVQGSYEQYF
NA	TRBV4-3	NA	CASSPSSNTEAFF
TRBD1	TRBV29-1	few	CSVGGTDSYEQYF
NA	TRBV7-3	NA	CASSPKGLAGDTQYF
NA	TRBV4-1	NA	CASSPNLSSGNTIYF
NA	TRBV7-9	NA	CASSPGPVRLGDTEAFF
TRBD2	TRBV5-1	NA	CASSLGGTRGYEQYF
NA	TRBV27	NA	CASMKGMCGYTF
NA	TRBV25-1	few	CASSTTGLMNTEAFF
TRBD1	TRBV29-1	NA	CSVARTGTYEQYF
TRBD2	TRBV4-2	NA	CASSQDPASGEYEQYF
TRBD1	TRBV27	NA	CASRPPGQGSAQYF
NA	TRBV7-3	few	CASSANRELEAFF
TRBD2	TRBV11-2	once	CASSFRLAAYQETQYF
NA	TRBV12-3/TRBV12-4	NA	CASSLARRRKDVDTEAFF
TRBD1	TRBV6-5	NA	CASSFGQGLAGELFF
NA	TRBV7-9	NA	CASSFSGASDKETQYF
NA	TRBV29-1	few	CSVEVSGSDEQFF
NA	TRBV7-6	NA	CASSPNFAGFYEQYF